This entry lists 30 T cell receptor beta chains sequenced from one sample in a study of tumor-infiltrating lymphocytes in oesophageal squamous cell carcinoma (dated by TCRdb to 2015 to 2016). The library was built by means of PCR. These reads were obtained on an Illumina HiSeq 2000. TCRdb redid the processing of the public reads, applying fastp at Q25 and MiXCR, and retained in-frame beta chains. Records with the same CDR3 protein are collapsed into one entry carrying the most frequent genes and DNA. The sample table lists approximately 19,000 distinct CDR3 sequences, roughly 39% of them with a count of one. The top ten constitute 10% to 13% of the sample. Sequenced sample: normal esophageal tissue next to the tumor. These receptors came from a male donor with esophageal squamous cell carcinoma.

This clonotype was picked up many times. The chain employs TRBV5-1 and TRBJ2-3; D unresolved. V lost 0 bases, J lost 0 bases, and 5 bases lay in between. The germline CDR1 and CDR2 sequences are SGHRS and YFSETQ. CDR3 length: 14 amino acids. CDR3 region: CASSLVSSTDTQYF. For the CDR3, the DNA is TGCGCCAGCAGCTTGGTTAGTAGCACAGATACGCAGTATTTT. Drawing the rest from reference TRBV5-1 and TRBJ2-3, the complete variable domain is KAGVTQTPRYLIKTRGQQVTLSCSPISGHRSVSWYQQTPGQGLQFLFEYFSETQRNKGNFPGRFSGRQFSNSRSEMNVSTLELGDSALYLCASSLVSSTDTQYFGPGTRLTVL.

In this sample, this clonotype turned up a few times. The chain carries TRBV6-6 and TRBJ2-3; 8 nucleotides agree with TRBD2. The germline V gene encodes CDR1 MNHNY and CDR2 SVGAGI (reference sequence). Trimming removed 2 bases from V and 11 bases from J; junction bases left unmatched: 6. The CDR3 consists of 13 residues. The CDR3 spells CASSYLGTRLQYF. DNA for the CDR3: TGTGCCAGCAGTTACCTAGGGACTAGGTTGCAGTATTTT.

This rearrangement joins TRBV7-6 to TRBJ2-7; D not certain. With 0 bases removed from V and 4 bases from J, the gap between germline ends came to 7 bases. This CDR3 comprises 13 residues. Germline V gene lookup returns CDR1 SGHVS and CDR2 FNYEAQ. CDR3 DNA: TGTGCCAGCAGCTTAGCGGCCATTTACGAGCAGTACTTC. It specifies CASSLAAIYEQYF.

About this clonotype: This clone may be a read error of a much larger clone one base away. The chain carries TRBV5-6 and TRBJ2-7; possible D gene TRBD1, 6 bases. The CDR3 runs 14 residues. V shed 0 bases and J shed 7 bases, with 14 bases lying between them. Germline V CDR1 and CDR2: SGHDT, YYEEEE. CDR3 sequence reads: CASSLGPGDTEQYF. DNA for the CDR3: TGTGCCAGCAGCTTGGGGCCCGGGGACACTGAGCAGTACTTC.

This clonotype was detected ten times or more. This may be a read error: a much more frequent sequence differs by one nucleotide. The chain joins TRBV10-3 to TRBJ2-5; the match to TRBD2 covers 11 bases. CDR1 ENHRY and CDR2 SYGVKD come from the germline V gene. With 0 bases clipped from V and 11 bases from J, the junction kept 14 bases outside the gene matches. The CDR3 totals 17 residues. CDR3 region: CAISESSPLAGDNEQYF. The CDR3 coding sequence is TGTGCCATCAGTGAGTCGAGCCCACTAGCGGGAGACAATGAGCAGTACTTC.

This clonotype is a singleton in its sample. V gene TRBV24-1 combines with J gene TRBJ2-3; D unresolved. Per germline, CDR1 KGHDR and CDR2 SFDVKD. The CDR3 contains 11 residues. V lost 5 bases, J lost 10 bases, and 9 bases lay in between. CDR3 loop: CATSGGFSQYF. The CDR3 nucleotides are TGTGCCACCAGTGGGGGATTTTCGCAGTATTTT.

The chain combines TRBV7-3 with TRBJ2-3; tentatively, D is TRBD2 (6 bases). Gene TRBJ2-7 matches the end of the DNA better, so the J call may be wrong. CDR1 is SGHTA, CDR2 FQGTGA, per germline. CDR3 size: 15 residues. In DNA, the CDR3 is TGTGCCAGCAGCTTGTTGGGTGGGACTTACAATGAGCAGTACTTC. Protein: CASSLLGGTYNEQYF.

With regard to this clonotype: No conserved phenylalanine or tryptophan ends this CDR3, so it is likely a read error. No DNA is shown, since the ends of the CDR3 on it are uncertain; the CDR3 is the one TCRdb lists. The genes are TRBV11-2 and TRBJ1-1; TRBD1, the D gene given by the table, was not confirmed from the DNA. Germline V gene data show CDR1 as SGHAT and CDR2 as FQNNGV. The CDR3 length equals 17 residues, ends included. This CDR3 is CASSLDSGHAMATPSVR.

The J gene is TRBJ2-6, the V gene TRBV2; D gene uncertain. The CDR3 runs to 13 residues. Trimming removed 4 bases from V and 2 bases from J, with 3 bases in between. Germline V gene sequence: CDR1 SNHLY, CDR2 FYNNEI. CDR3 sequence: CASSGAGANVLTF. The CDR3 region has the DNA TGTGCCAGCAGTGGGGCTGGGGCCAACGTCCTGACTTTC. Combining the CDR3 with reference TRBV2 and TRBJ2-6 gives the whole variable domain EPEVTQTPSHQVTQMGQEVILRCVPISNHLYFYWYRQILGQKVEFLVSFYNNEISEKSEIFDDQFSVERPDGSNFTLKIRSTKLEDSAMYFCASSGAGANVLTFGAGSRLTVL.

This clonotype is deemed medium-sized (0.01 to 0.1%). This chain connects TRBV7-8 to TRBJ2-1; 9 bases fit TRBD2. Germline V CDR1 and CDR2: SGHVS, FQNEAQ. The CDR3 has 18 residues. V dropped 3 bases and J dropped 7; count of bases not matched to a gene: 16. CDR3: CASSFPRGGGRARNEQFF. Written as DNA, the CDR3 is TGTGCCAGCAGCTTCCCCAGGGGAGGCGGGAGGGCCAGGAATGAGCAGTTCTTC. Looking up the rest from reference TRBV7-8 and TRBJ2-1 gives the full variable domain: GAGVSQSPRYKVAKRGQDVALRCDPISGHVSLFWYQQALGQGPEFLTYFQNEAQLDKSGLPSDRFFAERPEGSVSTLKIQRTQQEDSAVYLCASSFPRGGGRARNEQFFGPGTRLTVL.

The chain has TRBV6-6 and TRBJ1-2; D might be TRBD1 (6 bases). Germline CDR1 MNHNY, CDR2 SVGAGI (reference sequence). Between the trimmed V and J ends, which lost 0 bases and 4 bases, there was a span of 15 bases. This CDR3 comprises 16 residues. The CDR3 region has the DNA TGTGCCAGCAGTTACTCGGGGGGGTCGGGGGCCTATGGCTACACCTTC. It codes for CASSYSGGSGAYGYTF.

This clonotype was seen many times. In DNA form, the CDR3 reads TGTGCCAGCAGTGCGAGACAGGGGGTGGCGAAGGAGCAGTACTTC. Amino acid sequence: CASSARQGVAKEQYF. The chain carries TRBV12-3 or TRBV12-4 and TRBJ2-7; 9 positions agree with TRBD1. The CDR3 is 15 amino acids. J lost 7 bases, V lost 5 bases, and 12 bases had no gene match.

In its sample, this clonotype was seen many times. The CDR3 protein is CASSGLQKQYF. CDR3 coding DNA: TGTGCCAGCAGCGGGCTACAGAAGCAGTACTTC. This rearrangement joins TRBV11-3 to TRBJ2-1; D is unclear. The DNA end is more similar to TRBJ2-7, so the J call may be wrong. This CDR3 comprises 11 residues. Germline CDR1 SGHNT, CDR2 YENEEA.

The rearrangement uses TRBV7-2 and TRBJ2-3, with unresolved D. Between the trimmed V and J ends, which lost 10 bases and 6 bases, there was a span of 14 bases. The CDR3 length is 12 residues. CDR1 and CDR2 (germline): SGHTA, FQGNSA. CDR3 residues: CATVEAGDTQYF. The CDR3 nucleotides read TGTGCCACCGTTGAGGCTGGGGATACGCAGTATTTT.

This clonotype is termed medium-sized. The J gene is TRBJ1-5, the V gene TRBV7-9; no reliable D call. The CDR3 loop spans 15 amino acids. Trimming removed 2 bases at V and 7 bases at J, with 15 bases between. Per the germline V gene, CDR1 is SEHNR and CDR2 is FQNEAQ (reference sequence). CDR3 residues: CASSLRQALRQPQHF. The CDR3 DNA sequence: TGTGCCAGCAGCTTAAGGCAGGCGCTCCGGCAGCCCCAGCATTTT.

The rearrangement joins TRBV19 to TRBJ1-5; the match to TRBD1 covers 7 bases. This CDR3 is 16 amino acids long. Unmatched junction bases numbered 7, after V lost 5 bases and J lost 0 bases. Germline V CDR1 and CDR2: LNHDA, SQIVND (reference sequence). CDR3 residues: CASSRDRSYSNQPQHF. The DNA for the CDR3 is TGTGCCAGTAGTCGGGACAGAAGCTATAGCAATCAGCCCCAGCATTTT.

The CDR3 DNA reads as TGTGCCAGCAGCAGACTCGGGACAGGACCGATGAACACTGAAGCTTTCTTT. Protein product: CASSRLGTGPMNTEAFF. The chain has TRBV12-3 or TRBV12-4 and TRBJ1-1; 8 bases line up with TRBD1. J was trimmed by 0 bases and V by 6 bases; bases with no gene match: 12. The CDR3 consists of 17 residues.

In this sample, this clonotype turned up many times. This chain links TRBV6-1 with TRBJ1-3; D gene ambiguous. Trimming removed 8 bases from V and 4 bases from J, with 6 bases in between. CDR1 MNHNS and CDR2 SASEGT come from the germline V gene. The CDR3 runs to 11 residues. The CDR3 DNA sequence: TGTGCCAGCCTAAGGGGAAACACCATATATTTT. As protein: CASLRGNTIYF.

The chain employs TRBV6-6 and TRBJ2-1, with 8 bases aligning to TRBD2. The CDR3 totals 18 residues. The V and J ends lost 2 bases and 6 bases, in that order; junction bases with no gene match: 15. CDR1 and CDR2 from the germline V gene are MNHNY and SVGAGI (reference sequence). CDR3 amino acids: CASSYRAGAASGVNEQFF. CDR3 nucleotide sequence: TGTGCCAGCAGTTACCGAGCGGGAGCCGCTTCGGGAGTCAATGAGCAGTTCTTC.

The chain has TRBV6-1 and TRBJ2-1; unclear D gene. The DNA matches TRBJ2-7 better at its end, which makes the J call doubtful. The germline V gene encodes CDR1 MNHNS and CDR2 SASEGT. The length of the CDR3 is 14 residues. The CDR3 spells CASSEPNTAYEQYF. The CDR3, as DNA: TGTGCCAGCAGTGAACCGAACACGGCCTACGAGCAGTACTTC.

The sample holds a few counts of this clonotype. Being one base from a much bigger clone, this may be a read error. The chain is built from TRBV5-1 and TRBJ2-3; D uncertain. Judging by the DNA end, TRBJ2-1 fits better; the J call may be wrong. Germline loops: CDR1 SGHRS, CDR2 YFSETQ. The CDR3 is 12 residues long. This CDR3 reads CASSKGFHEQFF. CDR3 nucleotide sequence: TGCGCCAGCAGTAAGGGCTTCCACGAGCAGTTCTTC.

This clonotype has a handful of counts. It may be a read error: a sequence one base away is much more abundant. The genes are TRBV11-3 and TRBJ2-1, with 9 bases that match TRBD2. Trimming took 5 bases from V and 10 from J; bases not matched to a gene: 15. Germline assignment: CDR1 SGHNT and CDR2 YENEEA. The CDR3 runs 16 residues. Here the CDR3 reads CASSPLRAGGTYEQFF. DNA of the CDR3: TGTGCCAGCAGCCCACTCCGGGCGGGAGGGACCTACGAGCAGTTCTTC.

This clonotype appeared many times. This rearrangement joins TRBV6-4 to TRBJ2-3, with D possibly being TRBD2 (6 bases). The CDR3 is 11 amino acids. V was trimmed by 5 bases and J by 8 bases, leaving 8 bases between them. The germline CDR1 and CDR2 sequences are MRHNA and SNTAGT. Written as DNA, the CDR3 is TGTGCCAGCAGTCAGGGAGGTACGCAGTATTTT. Its protein is CASSQGGTQYF.

This clonotype has at least ten counts. The rearrangement joins TRBV6-6 to TRBJ2-1, with D hard to call. This CDR3 has 13 amino acids. The germline V gene encodes CDR1 MNHNY and CDR2 SVGAGI (reference sequence). Trimming left V 2 bases short and J 5 bases short, with 7 bases between. This CDR3 reads CASSYRVDNEQFF. The CDR3 nucleotides read TGTGCCAGCAGTTACAGGGTCGACAATGAGCAGTTCTTC.

In this sample, this clonotype turned up many times. The chain couples TRBV27 to TRBJ2-3; 14 bases fit TRBD2. Looked up from germline, CDR1 is MNHEY and CDR2 is SMNVEV (reference sequence). This CDR3 region has 17 residues. Trimming took 4 bases from V and 2 from J; bases not matched to a gene: 5. CDR3 region: CASSSRLAGGITDTQYF. In DNA, the CDR3 is TGTGCCAGCAGTTCGCGACTAGCGGGAGGGATCACAGATACGCAGTATTTT.

The V gene is TRBV5-4, the J gene TRBJ2-3; tentative D call: TRBD2 (6 bases). The V gene lost 0 bases and the J gene lost 8 bases, with 13 bases spanning the gap. The CDR3 runs to 14 residues. CDR1 and CDR2 from the germline V gene are SGHNT and YYREEE (reference sequence). The DNA for the CDR3 is TGTGCCAGCAGCTTGGATAGCGGAAGCGCTACGCAGTATTTT. Translation gives CASSLDSGSATQYF.

This CDR3 reads CASSYRQGGRADTQYF. The CDR3 coding sequence is TGTGCCAGCAGTTATCGACAGGGGGGTAGGGCAGATACGCAGTATTTT. This chain joins TRBV6-5 and TRBJ2-3, with 9 bases identical to TRBD1. V shed 3 bases and J 4 bases; nucleotides not matched to a gene: 8. This CDR3 spans 16 amino acids. Germline lookup yields CDR1 MNHEY and CDR2 SVGAGI.

This clonotype was seen at least ten times. The rearrangement joins TRBV24-1 to TRBJ2-1, with TRBD1 matching 8 bases. The CDR3 length is 14 residues. Trimming cost V 7 bases and J 5 bases; bases outside gene matches: 6. Germline V gives CDR1 KGHDR, CDR2 SFDVKD. The CDR3 protein is CATSAGGVHNEQFF. DNA of the CDR3: TGTGCCACCAGCGCAGGGGGCGTCCACAATGAGCAGTTCTTC.

The chain recombines TRBV18 with TRBJ2-7; D is undetermined. The V end was cut by 1 base, the J end by 3 bases, with 7 bases between. This CDR3 comprises 13 residues. CDR1 is KGHSH and CDR2 is LQKENI in the germline V gene. The CDR3 region has the DNA TGTGCCAGCTCACCACGGGGAAACTACGAGCAGTACTTC. Translating gives CASSPRGNYEQYF.

This clonotype was seen a few times. The chain links TRBV18 to TRBJ1-5, with D possibly being TRBD1 (5 bases). CDR1 is KGHSH and CDR2 is LQKENI in the germline V gene. Between the trimmed V and J ends, which lost 2 bases and 4 bases, there was a span of 12 bases. This CDR3 has 15 residues. The CDR3 protein is CASSPRGDGNQPQHF. CDR3 sequence (DNA): TGTGCCAGCTCACCAAGAGGGGATGGGAATCAGCCCCAGCATTTT.